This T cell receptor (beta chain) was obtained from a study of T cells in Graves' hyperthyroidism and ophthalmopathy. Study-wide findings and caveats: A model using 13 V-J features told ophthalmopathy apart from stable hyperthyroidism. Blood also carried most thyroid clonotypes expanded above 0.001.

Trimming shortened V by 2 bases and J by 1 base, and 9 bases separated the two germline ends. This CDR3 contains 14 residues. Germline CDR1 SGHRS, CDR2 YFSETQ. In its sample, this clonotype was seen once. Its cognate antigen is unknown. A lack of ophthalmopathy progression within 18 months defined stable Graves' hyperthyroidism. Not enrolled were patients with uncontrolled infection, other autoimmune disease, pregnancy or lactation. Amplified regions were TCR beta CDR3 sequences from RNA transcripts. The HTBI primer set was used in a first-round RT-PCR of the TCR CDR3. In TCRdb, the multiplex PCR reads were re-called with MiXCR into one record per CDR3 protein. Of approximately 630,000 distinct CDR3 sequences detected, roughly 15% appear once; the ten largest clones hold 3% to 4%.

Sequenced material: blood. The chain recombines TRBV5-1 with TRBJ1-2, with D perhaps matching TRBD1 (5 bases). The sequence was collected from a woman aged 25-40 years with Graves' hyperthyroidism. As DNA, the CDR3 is TGCGCCAGCAGCTTCACGGGGGATAACTATGGCTACACCTTC. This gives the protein CASSFTGDNYGYTF.